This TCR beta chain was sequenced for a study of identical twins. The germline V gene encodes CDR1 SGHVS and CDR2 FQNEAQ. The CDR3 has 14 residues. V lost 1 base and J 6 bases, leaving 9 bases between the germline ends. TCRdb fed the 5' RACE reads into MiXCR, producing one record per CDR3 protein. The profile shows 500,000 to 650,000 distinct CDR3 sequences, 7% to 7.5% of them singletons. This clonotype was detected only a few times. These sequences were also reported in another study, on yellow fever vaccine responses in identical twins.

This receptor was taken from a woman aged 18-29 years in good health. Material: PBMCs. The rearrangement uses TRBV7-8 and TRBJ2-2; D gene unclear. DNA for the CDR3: TGTGCCAGCAGCTTAGAGGCTCGTTCCGGGGAGCTGTTTTTT. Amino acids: CASSLEARSGELFF.